The rows below give T cell receptor beta chains drawn from one sample of a study of blood T cell repertoires in COVID-19. Repertoires were generated with immunoSEQ multiplex PCR, while TCRdb's copy carries only in-frame clones and drops some. The sample consists of about 59,000 clones, around 85% of them appearing once. The sequenced sample was peripheral blood. All receptors derive from a woman in her seventies with acute or convalescent COVID-19. Both conserved end residues are part of each CDR3. D genes are given only for firm matches. For some rows the clone size is stated as once, few or many, or as a class when expanded; others skip it.

CDR3 length	clone size	J gene	V gene	D gene	CDR3 protein	CDR3 DNA
14	-	TRBJ2-3	TRBV19	-	CASKIWGDTDTQYF	TGTGCCAGTAAGATTTGGGGGGACACAGATACGCAGTATTTT
16	once	TRBJ2-1	TRBV6-1	-	CASSEALRALKDEQFF	TGTGCCAGCAGTGAAGCCCTCAGGGCGCTTAAGGATGAGCAGTTCTTC
13	-	TRBJ2-7	TRBV6-5	TRBD1	CASSSTNRGEQYF	TGTGCCAGCAGTTCCACGAACAGGGGCGAGCAGTACTTC
14	-	TRBJ1-2	TRBV10-1	-	CASSESIKAGGYTF	TGCGCCAGCAGTGAGTCGATAAAAGCGGGTGGCTACACCTTC
13	-	TRBJ2-7	TRBV7-8	TRBD2	CASSYRTSSEQYF	TGTGCCAGCAGCTACCGGACTAGCTCCGAGCAGTACTTC
16	few	TRBJ1-3	TRBV4-3	-	CASSQELADSGNTIYF	TGCGCCAGCAGCCAAGAATTGGCTGACTCTGGAAACACCATATATTTT
16	few	TRBJ1-4	TRBV11-2	-	CASSEGWTVSNEKLFF	TGTGCCAGCAGCGAAGGGTGGACAGTTAGCAATGAAAAACTGTTTTTT
16	-	TRBJ1-6	TRBV4-3	-	CASSRTGSSYNSPLHF	TGCGCCAGCAGCCGTACAGGGAGCTCCTATAATTCACCCCTCCACTTT
13	once	TRBJ1-2	TRBV5-6	-	CASSLAWGDGYTF	TGTGCCAGCAGCTTGGCATGGGGGGATGGCTACACCTTC
19	few	TRBJ1-2	TRBV5-1	TRBD1	CASSSSPGQGRRGGYGYTF	TGCGCCAGCAGCTCCTCCCCGGGACAGGGTCGAAGAGGTGGCTATGGCTACACCTTC
16	many	TRBJ2-1	TRBV4-1	TRBD2	CASSQRGLASYNEQFF	TGCGCCAGCAGCCAAAGGGGACTAGCATCCTACAATGAGCAGTTCTTC
15	-	TRBJ2-3	TRBV7-3	TRBD1	CASSRYRGLRDTQYF	TGTGCCAGCAGCCGGTACAGGGGGCTTAGGGATACGCAGTATTTT
16	-	TRBJ2-7	TRBV5-4	-	CASSAPSGGPSSEQYF	TGTGCCAGCAGCGCCCCCTCCGGGGGGCCGTCCTCCGAGCAGTACTTC
16	-	TRBJ2-1	TRBV19	-	CASSTRETAGYNEQFF	TGTGCCAGTAGTACCCGGGAGACAGCCGGGTACAATGAGCAGTTCTTC
16	-	TRBJ2-1	TRBV14	-	CASSQRWGGGYNEQFF	TGTGCCAGCAGCCAAAGGTGGGGGGGCGGATACAATGAGCAGTTCTTC
12	-	TRBJ1-2	TRBV29-1	TRBD1	CSAGQGAYGYTF	TGCAGCGCGGGACAGGGAGCCTATGGCTACACCTTC
18	-	TRBJ2-3	TRBV9	-	CASSVEVGVKTSTDTQYF	TGTGCCAGCAGCGTAGAAGTGGGAGTGAAAACAAGCACAGATACGCAGTATTTT
17	-	TRBJ1-3	TRBV5-1	-	CASSLSRDTNSGNTIYF	TGCGCCAGCAGCTTGTCCCGGGACACCAACTCTGGAAACACCATATATTTT
16	medium-sized	TRBJ2-7	TRBV4-3	TRBD2	CASSQASSGGSYEQYF	TGCGCCAGCAGCCAGGCCTCTAGCGGGGGATCCTACGAGCAGTACTTC
15	few	TRBJ1-6	TRBV3-1/TRBV3-2	-	CASSQETGTNSPLHF	TGTGCCAGCAGCCAAGAAACGGGGACAAATTCACCCCTCCACTTT
17	-	TRBJ2-5	TRBV5-8	TRBD2	CASSIGERGGLGETQYF	TGTGCCAGCAGCATTGGCGAGCGGGGGGGCCTAGGAGAGACCCAGTACTTC
13	-	TRBJ1-2	TRBV6-2/TRBV6-3	-	CASSYGNEYGYTF	TGTGCCAGCAGTTACGGCAATGAATATGGCTACACCTTC
16	-	TRBJ2-3	TRBV4-2	-	CASSPRSGRGTDTQYF	TGTGCCAGCAGCCCTCGCAGCGGGCGAGGGACAGATACGCAGTATTTT
17	many	TRBJ1-3	TRBV9	TRBD1	CASSVSGQGAIGNTIYF	TGTGCCAGCAGCGTATCGGGACAGGGGGCGATCGGAAACACCATATATTTT
16	-	TRBJ2-5	TRBV5-1	TRBD2	CASSLVSSGGEETQYF	TGCGCCAGCAGCTTGGTGTCTAGCGGGGGGGAAGAGACCCAGTACTTC
17	few	TRBJ1-6	TRBV5-1	TRBD1	CASSLIPGQGENSPLHF	TGCGCCAGCAGCTTAATCCCGGGACAGGGGGAGAATTCACCCCTCCACTTT
17	-	TRBJ2-3	TRBV6-1	TRBD2	CASSERSSGGIVDTQYF	TGTGCCAGCAGTGAGAGGTCTAGCGGGGGTATCGTAGATACGCAGTATTTT
11	-	TRBJ2-3	TRBV2	-	CASTRADTQYF	TGTGCCAGCACCAGGGCAGATACGCAGTATTTT
15	few	TRBJ1-5	TRBV5-8	TRBD1	CASSRRRDSLQPQHF	TGTGCCAGCAGCCGCCGCCGGGACAGTCTTCAGCCCCAGCATTTT
12	few	TRBJ2-3	TRBV2	-	CASSVTPGGQYF	TGTGCCAGCAGTGTAACCCCCGGGGGGCAGTATTTT
13	-	TRBJ1-1	TRBV28	-	CASRGNQGREAFF	TGTGCCAGCAGGGGGAATCAGGGGCGTGAAGCTTTCTTT
15	-	TRBJ1-5	TRBV9	-	CASSVGGNSNQPQHF	TGTGCCAGCAGCGTAGGAGGGAATAGCAATCAGCCCCAGCATTTT
13	-	TRBJ2-5	TRBV7-2	-	CASSGDSQETQYF	TGTGCCAGCAGTGGGGACTCCCAAGAGACCCAGTACTTC
13	once	TRBJ2-7	TRBV6-5	TRBD2	CASSRGGGYEQYF	TGTGCCAGCAGTAGGGGCGGGGGCTACGAGCAGTACTTC
17	-	TRBJ2-3	TRBV2	TRBD2	CASSAPPGLALTDTQYF	TGTGCCAGCAGCGCTCCTCCGGGACTAGCACTCACAGATACGCAGTATTTT
15	-	TRBJ1-5	TRBV12-5	TRBD1	CASGPGDSGNQPQHF	TGTGCTAGTGGTCCTGGGGACAGCGGGAATCAGCCCCAGCATTTT
14	once	TRBJ2-1	TRBV5-6	-	CASSLEGRGNEQFF	TGTGCCAGCAGCCTGGAGGGCAGGGGGAATGAGCAGTTCTTC